Each of the 14 T cell receptor beta chains below was sequenced from the same sample in a study of metastatic and nonmetastatic thyroid tumors. Treatment of any kind had been given to no patient before thyroid surgery. TCRdb re-processed the PCR reads through MiXCR. The table lists 15,000 to 20,000 clones, around a quarter of them singletons. Sequencing was carried out using tumor tissue. These receptors all stem from a female donor with papillary thyroid cancer or a benign thyroid nodule (not recorded which). Some clones in this sample may be carry-over from other donors' samples.

The chain is built from TRBV6-2 or TRBV6-3 and TRBJ1-1; no firm D call. Trimming cost V 0 bases and J 6 bases, with 11 bases left between them. CDR1 and CDR2 from the germline V gene are MNHEY and SVGEGT. This CDR3 spans 14 amino acids. CDR3 in DNA: TGTGCCAGCAGTTACTCCAACATGGGCGCTGAAGCTTTCTTT. Residues: CASSYSNMGAEAFF.

The chain has TRBV24-1 and TRBJ2-5, with D tentatively TRBD2 (6 bases). The germline CDR1 and CDR2 sequences are KGHDR and SFDVKD. This CDR3 comprises 13 residues. The ends were cut back, 1 base at V and 4 bases at J, with 6 bases in the middle. The CDR3 bases are TGTGCCACCAGTGATTTCGGGAGAGAGACCCAGTACTTC. Translating gives CATSDFGRETQYF.

This clone has more than one count but fewer than ten. V usage is TRBV10-2 and J usage is TRBJ2-5; 9 positions agree with TRBD1. Germline CDR1 WSHSY, CDR2 SAAADI. Germline trimming cut 2 bases from V and 4 bases from J; bases unmatched to any gene: 2. The CDR3 totals 14 residues. As DNA, the CDR3 is TGCGCCAGCAGTGAGACAGGGGGCCGAGAGACCCAGTACTTC. Its translation is CASSETGGRETQYF.

By share of the sample, this clone is medium-sized. This rearrangement joins TRBV30 to TRBJ1-3; no firm D call. The V end lost 2 bases, the J end lost 0 bases, and 5 bases lay between the germline ends. Germline V gene sequence: CDR1 GTSNPN, CDR2 SVGIG (reference sequence). This CDR3 spans 13 amino acids. Written as DNA, the CDR3 is TGTGCCTGGAGTAGACTCTCTGGAAACACCATATATTTT. Translation: CAWSRLSGNTIYF.

Concerning this clone: Mismatch with germline at one junction end may stem from a read error. The sample carries other DNA sequences with the same CDR3. V usage is TRBV11-2 and J usage is TRBJ1-6; D is unresolved. Germline V gene data show CDR1 as SGHAT and CDR2 as FQNNGV. This CDR3 is built from 12 residues. The DNA for the CDR3 is TGTGCCAGCAGCTTTAGAGATTCGCCCCTCCACTTT. Translation gives CASSFRDSPLHF.

In this sample, this clone turned up many times. The V and J genes are TRBV3-1 and TRBJ2-2; unclear D gene. Germline assignment: CDR1 LGHDT and CDR2 YNNKEL (reference sequence). This CDR3 comprises 15 residues. The V end was cut by 1 base, the J end by 2 bases, with 8 bases between. The CDR3 here is CASSQVSHNTGELFF. The CDR3 DNA follows: TGTGCCAGCAGCCAAGTGTCCCATAACACCGGGGAGCTGTTTTTT.

The rearrangement uses TRBV13 and TRBJ2-7; no reliable D call. Germline values: CDR1 PRHDT, CDR2 FYEKMQ (reference sequence). With 1 base removed from V and 6 bases from J, the gap between germline ends came to 7 bases. The CDR3 is made up of 12 amino acids. This chain's CDR3 is CASSLDLGEQYF. The CDR3 DNA follows: TGTGCCAGCAGCTTAGATCTCGGCGAGCAGTACTTC.

Judged by abundance, this clone is medium-sized. J is TRBJ2-7 and V is TRBV2, with D possibly TRBD2 on 5 matching bases. The CDR3 consists of 13 residues. Germline V gene data show CDR1 as SNHLY and CDR2 as FYNNEI. The V end was cut by 6 bases, the J end by 2 bases, with 11 bases between. CDR3 nucleotide sequence: TGTGCCAGCAGGGAGGAACAAGCCTACGAGCAGTACTTC. It yields the protein CASREEQAYEQYF.

This clone has just a few counts. The rearrangement joins TRBV24-1 to TRBJ2-1; D gene ambiguous. V was shortened by 2 bases and J by 9 bases, with 19 bases between the two germline ends. This CDR3 region has 16 residues. Germline V gene data show CDR1 as KGHDR and CDR2 as SFDVKD. The CDR3 DNA is TGTGCCACCAGTGATTACGACATTCGTCCCATGGGTGAGCAGTTCTTC. Translating it yields CATSDYDIRPMGEQFF.

V usage is TRBV20-1 and J usage is TRBJ2-1; TRBD2 aligns across 8 bases. The CDR3 is made up of 16 amino acids. Germline CDR1 DFQATT, CDR2 SNEGSKA (reference sequence). The junction had 7 bases not matched to a gene; V was cut back by 0 bases and J by 3 bases. The CDR3 DNA follows: TGCAGTGCTAGAGATCGGGGACTAGTGGTCTACAATGAGCAGTTCTTC. Translated: CSARDRGLVVYNEQFF.

A single count supports this clone. This may be a read error, as it is one base from a much larger clone. The chain is built from TRBV11-1 and TRBJ2-2; unclear D gene. CDR3 length: 17 amino acids. The V gene's germline CDR1 is SGHAT and CDR2 FQDESV (reference sequence). Trimming removed 7 bases at V and 3 bases at J, with 21 bases between. CDR3 loop: CASTPAATGWDTGELFF. The DNA for the CDR3 is TGTGCCAGCACCCCAGCCGCCACCGGGTGGGACACCGGGGAGCTGTTTTTT.

This clone was recorded at least ten times. As DNA, the CDR3 is TGTGCCAGCAGCTTGCTCAGGGCTGGCTACACCTTC. Translated, it gives CASSLLRAGYTF. This chain joins TRBV5-6 and TRBJ1-2, with a tentative D call TRBD1 (5 bases). The length of the CDR3 is 12 residues. V was clipped by 1 base and J by 7 bases, with 8 bases between them. Germline V gives CDR1 SGHDT, CDR2 YYEEEE.

In its sample, this clone was seen many times. The chain couples TRBV7-9 to TRBJ2-1; TRBD2 is a possible D gene (5 bases). The CDR3 extends over 12 amino acids. In germline, CDR1 is SEHNR, CDR2 FQNEAQ (reference sequence). V was cut by 5 bases and J by 7 bases, with 9 bases left in between. The CDR3 protein is CASSPQRNEQFF. The CDR3 coding sequence is TGTGCCAGCAGCCCACAGCGGAATGAGCAGTTCTTC.

This clone was counted many times. CDR3 amino acids: CANGGTGTSDEQYF. The CDR3 nucleotides are TGTGCCAACGGGGGTACCGGGACTAGCGACGAGCAGTACTTC. V is TRBV6-1 and J is TRBJ2-7, with 10 bases lining up with TRBD2. The CDR3 has 14 residues. The V segment lost 10 bases and the J segment 5 bases; nucleotides outside the gene matches: 11. In germline, CDR1 is MNHNS, CDR2 SASEGT.